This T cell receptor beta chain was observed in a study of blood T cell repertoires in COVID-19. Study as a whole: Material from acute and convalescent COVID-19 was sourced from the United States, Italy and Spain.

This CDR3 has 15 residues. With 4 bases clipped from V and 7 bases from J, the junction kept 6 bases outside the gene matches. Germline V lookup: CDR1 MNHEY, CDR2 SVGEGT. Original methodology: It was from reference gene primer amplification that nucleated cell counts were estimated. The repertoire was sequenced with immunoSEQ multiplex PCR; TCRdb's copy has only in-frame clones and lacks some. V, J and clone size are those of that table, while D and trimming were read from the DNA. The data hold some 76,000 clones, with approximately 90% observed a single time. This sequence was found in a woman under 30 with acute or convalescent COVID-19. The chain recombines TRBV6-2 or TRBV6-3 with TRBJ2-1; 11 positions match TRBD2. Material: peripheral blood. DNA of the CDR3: TGTGCCAGCAGTTTCCGACTAGCGGGGCTGAATGAGCAGTTCTTC. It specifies CASSFRLAGLNEQFF.